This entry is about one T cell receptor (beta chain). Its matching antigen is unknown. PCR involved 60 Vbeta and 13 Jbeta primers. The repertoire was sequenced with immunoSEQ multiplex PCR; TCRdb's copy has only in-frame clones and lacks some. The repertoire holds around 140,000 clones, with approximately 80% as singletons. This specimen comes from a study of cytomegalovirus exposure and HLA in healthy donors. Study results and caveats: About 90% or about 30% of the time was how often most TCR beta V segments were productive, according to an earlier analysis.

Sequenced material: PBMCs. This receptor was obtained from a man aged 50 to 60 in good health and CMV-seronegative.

The CDR3 nucleotides are TGTGCCAGCAGCCAAGATCTTACGCGGGGGTCATCCTACGAGCAGTACTTC. Its translation is CASSQDLTRGSSYEQYF. The V gene is TRBV4-2, the J gene TRBJ2-7; 7 bases fit TRBD2. The V gene's germline CDR1 is LGHNA and CDR2 YNFKEQ. After removal of 0 bases from V and 1 base from J, the junction contained 9 bases not matched to a gene. This CDR3 region has 17 residues.